This TCR beta chain is from a study of blood T cell repertoires in COVID-19. Study-level background: In each case, the material was cDNA or gDNA derived from T cells, B-cell-depleted T cells, or PBMCs.

In this sample, this clone turned up a few times. This CDR3 comprises 15 residues. With 5 bases clipped from V and 6 bases from J, the junction kept 7 bases outside the gene matches. Germline-derived CDR1 and CDR2 are SGHAT and FQNNGV. Only in-frame clones appear in the TCRdb table, and some are missing; sequencing was by immunoSEQ multiplex PCR. The sample has roughly 60,000 clones, about four fifths seen once. This TCR was sampled from a human donor in a cohort sampled during active COVID-19. Sequencing was carried out using peripheral blood. V gene TRBV11-2 combines with J gene TRBJ1-6; TRBD1 agrees at 7 bases. The CDR3 nucleotides are TGTGCCAGCAGCGTAACACAGGGGACTAATTCACCCCTCCACTTT. This gives the protein CASSVTQGTNSPLHF.